The source of this TCR beta chain is a study of blood T cell repertoires in COVID-19. Generated by immunoSEQ multiplex PCR, the TCRdb table keeps only in-frame clones and is missing some. The sample comprises about 140,000 clones, 84% of which are singletons, and roughly 3.4% rests with the top ten. This clone was detected only once. The sequenced sample consisted of PBMCs or T cells enriched from blood (not recorded which). This clonotype originated in a woman in her forties or fifties with acute COVID-19.

Written as DNA, the CDR3 is TGCAGTGCTAGTATGGGCGGGAGGTTAGCCAAAAACATTCAGTACTTC. Residues: CSASMGGRLAKNIQYF. The chain combines TRBV20-1 with TRBJ2-4; 8 bases are a match to TRBD2. After removal of 3 bases from V and 0 bases from J, the junction contained 7 bases not matched to a gene. This CDR3 region has 16 residues. From germline, CDR1 is DFQATT and CDR2 SNEGSKA (reference sequence).